One and the same sample provided the 17 T cell receptor beta chains below, sequenced in a study of molecular identifiers for immune sequencing clone quantification. TCRdb recomputed calls from the PCR reads with MiXCR, one row per CDR3 protein. The sample includes roughly 90,000 distinct CDR3 sequences, about 23% seen only once; the top ten take approximately 0.78%. Sequencing was done on a sample of naive CD8+ T cells from blood, with Jurkat cell RNA spiked in. Subset in this sample: FACS-sorted CD8+CD4-CCR7+CD45RA+ naive T cells. The receptor source for this set is a human donor in good health. Some libraries in this study had Jurkat cell RNA spiked in.

This clonotype was picked up a small number of times. A read error may account for a junction end that differs from germline. V and J are TRBV27 and TRBJ2-3; TRBD1 matches at 11 bases. The CDR3 runs 16 residues. From germline, CDR1 is MNHEY and CDR2 SMNVEV (reference sequence). This CDR3 reads CASSTGTGGLTDAQYF. CDR3 in DNA: TGTGCCAGCAGTACAGGGACAGGGGGGTTGACAGATGCGCAGTATTTT.

With regard to this clonotype: The junction shows a germline mismatch at one end, possibly a read error. The chain couples TRBV11-2 to TRBJ2-1; 7 bases agree with TRBD2. CDR1 and CDR2 (germline): SGHAT, FQNNGV. CDR3 length: 14 amino acids. The CDR3 protein is CAGSLDPREDEQFF. DNA of the CDR3: TGTGCCGGCAGCTTAGATCCCCGGGAGGATGAGCAGTTCTTC.

This clonotype was counted only a few times. The chain joins TRBV5-4 to TRBJ2-2, with 11 nucleotides matching TRBD2. The V gene end was trimmed by 4 bases and the J gene end by 4 bases; junction bases not matched to a gene: 6. The CDR3 is 16 amino acids. Germline loops: CDR1 SGHNT, CDR2 YYREEE (reference sequence). The CDR3 DNA is TGTGCCAGCAGCCTTAGACTAGCGGGGATCACCGGGGAGCTGTTTTTT. This gives the protein CASSLRLAGITGELFF.

The genes are TRBV12-3 or TRBV12-4 and TRBJ2-5; 7 bases agree with TRBD2. Unmatched junction bases numbered 7, after V lost 5 bases and J lost 4 bases. The CDR3 has 14 amino acids. The CDR3 bases are TGTGCCAGCAGTCCAACAGCGGGGACAGAGACCCAGTACTTC. Protein: CASSPTAGTETQYF.

This clonotype was seen many times. This rearrangement joins TRBV7-2 to TRBJ1-1; no firm D call. The length of the CDR3 is 13 residues. The V gene's germline CDR1 is SGHTA and CDR2 FQGNSA. V was cut by 3 bases and J by 0 bases, with 5 bases left in between. This CDR3 is CASSLEVNTEAFF. CDR3 nucleotide sequence: TGTGCCAGCAGCTTGGAGGTGAACACTGAAGCTTTCTTT.

Points on this clonotype: At one end, the junction sequence differs from germline, possibly due to a read error. The V gene is TRBV30, the J gene TRBJ2-2; D remains unclear. The CDR3 totals 16 residues. Germline V gives CDR1 GTSNPN, CDR2 SVGIG (reference sequence). The CDR3 protein is CARSVPMRQDTGELFF. DNA for the CDR3: TGTGCCCGGAGTGTACCCATGAGGCAAGACACCGGGGAGCTGTTTTTT.

The table lists this clonotype with a few counts. The chain combines TRBV28 with TRBJ1-5, with TRBD1 matching over 7 bases. Looked up from germline, CDR1 is MDHEN and CDR2 is SYDVKM. This CDR3 comprises 15 residues. V shed 7 bases, J shed 1 base, and the junction held 7 bases outside the gene matches. The CDR3 region is CASTRTGESNQPQHF. CDR3 nucleotides: TGTGCCAGCACCAGAACAGGGGAAAGCAATCAGCCCCAGCATTTT.

This clonotype was observed at least ten times. The CDR3 sequence is CSARVGQWLEQYF. The CDR3 DNA follows: TGCAGTGCTAGAGTAGGTCAGTGGCTCGAGCAGTACTTC. The gene calls are TRBV20-1 and TRBJ2-7, with no clear D. Germline assignment: CDR1 DFQATT and CDR2 SNEGSKA (reference sequence). Trimming stripped 1 base from V and 6 bases from J, with 13 bases between. The length of the CDR3 is 13 residues.

This clonotype was observed a few times. V gene TRBV24-1 combines with J gene TRBJ2-5, with D perhaps matching TRBD2 (5 bases). The germline V and J ends were trimmed by 4 bases and 6 bases, with 23 bases remaining between them. Looked up from germline, CDR1 is KGHDR and CDR2 is SFDVKD. The CDR3 sequence is 17 residues long. CDR3: CATSDPRHTRAKKTQYF. In DNA form, the CDR3 reads TGTGCCACCAGTGACCCCCGGCATACGAGGGCTAAAAAGACCCAGTACTTC.

This clonotype was recorded at least ten times. The V gene is TRBV7-6, the J gene TRBJ2-5; D is undetermined. The germline CDR1 and CDR2 sequences are SGHVS and FNYEAQ. There are 15 residues in the CDR3. V was shortened by 4 bases and J by 2 bases, with 14 bases between the two germline ends. CDR3 amino acids: CASSSLGSEQETQYF. The DNA for the CDR3 is TGTGCCAGCAGCTCGCTTGGGTCAGAGCAAGAGACCCAGTACTTC.

This clonotype has ten or more counts. This chain links TRBV7-6 with TRBJ2-7, with 9 bases identical to TRBD2. Germline V gene sequence: CDR1 SGHVS, CDR2 FNYEAQ. V dropped 1 base and J dropped 1; count of bases not matched to a gene: 5. The CDR3 covers 16 residues. The CDR3 DNA follows: TGTGCCAGCAGCTTAGACGGCGGGGGGGAGTCCTACGAGCAGTACTTC. This sequence encodes CASSLDGGGESYEQYF.

The table lists this clonotype with many counts. J is TRBJ2-3 and V is TRBV4-3; no clear D gene. The CDR3 spans 14 residues. V was cut by 0 bases and J by 4 bases, with 8 bases left in between. Germline V CDR1 and CDR2: LGHNA, YSLEER. DNA of the CDR3: TGCGCCAGCAGCCAAGATTTTTCAGCAGATACGCAGTATTTT. Its translation: CASSQDFSADTQYF.

This clonotype occurred many times. The chain has TRBV29-1 and TRBJ1-4; D is unresolved. Germline-derived CDR1 and CDR2 are SQVTM and ANQGSEA. Trimming stripped 4 bases from V and 5 bases from J, with 11 bases between. The CDR3 runs to 13 residues. The CDR3 spells CSVGTGMNEKLFF. In DNA, the CDR3 is TGCAGCGTTGGTACTGGGATGAATGAAAAACTGTTTTTT.

This clonotype was seen more than once but under ten times. J is TRBJ2-3 and V is TRBV9, with D possibly being TRBD2 (5 bases). The germline gives CDR1 SGDLS, CDR2 YYNGEE. The CDR3 is 16 residues long. Trimming left V 2 bases short and J 1 base short, with 14 bases between. CDR3 DNA sequence: TGTGCCAGCAGCGTTCGGTCCACCGGGGGCACAGATACGCAGTATTTT. Protein: CASSVRSTGGTDTQYF. Full variable domain (rest looked up from reference TRBV9 and TRBJ2-3): DSGVTQTPKHLITATGQRVTLRCSPRSGDLSVYWYQQSLDQGLQFLIQYYNGEERAKGNILERFSAQQFPDLHSELNLSSLELGDSALYFCASSVRSTGGTDTQYFGPGTRLTVL.

This rearrangement joins TRBV28 to TRBJ2-1; D is unclear. The germline gives CDR1 MDHEN, CDR2 SYDVKM. CDR3 length equals 12 residues. V gave up 5 bases and J gave up 4 bases, with 6 bases separating them. The CDR3 coding sequence is TGTGCCAGCAGTCCCAGTTACAATGAGCAGTTCTTC. Translation: CASSPSYNEQFF. The full variable domain, completed using reference TRBV28 and TRBJ2-1, is DVKVTQSSRYLVKRTGEKVFLECVQDMDHENMFWYRQDPGLGLRLIYFSYDVKMKEKGDIPEGYSVSREKKERFSLILESASTNQTSMYLCASSPSYNEQFFGPGTRLTVL.

This clonotype occurred many times. The rearrangement joins TRBV4-1 to TRBJ2-7, with TRBD2 as a possible D gene (5 bases). V was cut by 0 bases and J by 0 bases, with 6 bases left in between. The CDR3 consists of 14 residues. Germline CDR1 and CDR2: MGHRA and YSYEKL. The CDR3 spells CASSQDRGSYEQYF. The CDR3, as DNA: TGCGCCAGCAGCCAAGATCGGGGCTCCTACGAGCAGTACTTC.

The count of this clonotype is one. Given a much more abundant clone one base away, this may be a read error. Because the CDR3 is missing its conserved closing phenylalanine or tryptophan, this is likely a read error. CDR3 nucleotide sequence: TGCGCCAGCAGCTACGGAACAGGGGGGAGGACTGAAGCTTTCCTT. Encoded protein: CASSYGTGGRTEAFL. The V gene is TRBV5-1, the J gene TRBJ1-1, with 8 nucleotides matching TRBD1. V lost 3 bases to trimming and J lost 5 bases; unmatched junction nucleotides: 9. CDR3 length equals 15 residues. CDR1 SGHRS and CDR2 YFSETQ come from the germline V gene.